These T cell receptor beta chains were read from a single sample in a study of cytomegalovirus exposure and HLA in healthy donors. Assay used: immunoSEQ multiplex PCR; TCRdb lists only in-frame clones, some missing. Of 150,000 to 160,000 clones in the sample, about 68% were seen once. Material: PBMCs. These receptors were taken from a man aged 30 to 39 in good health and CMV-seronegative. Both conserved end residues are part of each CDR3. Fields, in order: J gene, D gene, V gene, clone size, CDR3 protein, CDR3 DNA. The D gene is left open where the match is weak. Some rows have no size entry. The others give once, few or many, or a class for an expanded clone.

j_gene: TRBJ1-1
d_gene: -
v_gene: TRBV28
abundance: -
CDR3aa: CASSLYRRMNTEAFF
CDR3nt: TGTGCCAGCAGTCTATACAGACGAATGAACACTGAAGCTTTCTTT

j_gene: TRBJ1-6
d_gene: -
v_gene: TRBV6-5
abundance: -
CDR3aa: CASSYSGGDNSPLHF
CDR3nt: TGTGCCAGCAGTTACTCGGGGGGAGATAATTCACCCCTCCACTTT

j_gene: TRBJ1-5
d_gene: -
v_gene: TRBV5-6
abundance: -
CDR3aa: CASSLIGSNQPQHF
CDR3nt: TGTGCCAGCAGCTTGATTGGCAGCAATCAGCCCCAGCATTTT

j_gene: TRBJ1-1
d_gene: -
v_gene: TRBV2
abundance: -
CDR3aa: CASRKEMNTEAFF
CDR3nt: TGTGCCAGCCGGAAGGAGATGAACACTGAAGCTTTCTTT

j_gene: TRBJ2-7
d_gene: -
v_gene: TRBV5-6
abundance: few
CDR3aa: CASSFRREQYF
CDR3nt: TGTGCCAGCAGCTTTCGTCGCGAGCAGTACTTC

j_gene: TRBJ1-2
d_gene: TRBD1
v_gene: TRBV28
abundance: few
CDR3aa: CASSFDRVYGYTF
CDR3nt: TGTGCCAGCAGTTTCGACAGGGTCTATGGCTACACCTTC

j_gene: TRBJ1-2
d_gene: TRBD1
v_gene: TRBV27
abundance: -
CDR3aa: CASRGQGFAYGYTF
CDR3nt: TGTGCCAGCAGGGGACAGGGCTTTGCCTATGGCTACACCTTC

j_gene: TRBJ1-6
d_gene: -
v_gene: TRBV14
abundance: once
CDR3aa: CASSPAGSYNSPLHF
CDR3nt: TGTGCCAGCAGCCCGGCAGGCTCCTATAATTCACCCCTCCACTTT

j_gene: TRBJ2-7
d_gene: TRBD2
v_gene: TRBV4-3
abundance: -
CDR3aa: CASSRSAASGGSYEQYF
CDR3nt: TGCGCCAGCAGCCGCTCAGCGGCTAGCGGGGGGTCCTACGAGCAGTACTTC

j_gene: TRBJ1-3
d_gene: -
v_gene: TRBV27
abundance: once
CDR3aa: CALVKGVGGNTIYF
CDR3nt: TGTGCCCTAGTTAAGGGGGTAGGCGGAAACACCATATATTTT

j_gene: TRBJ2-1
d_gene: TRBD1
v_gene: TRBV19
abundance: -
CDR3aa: CASSVRDRDNEQFF
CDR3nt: TGTGCCAGTAGTGTCCGGGACAGGGACAATGAGCAGTTCTTC

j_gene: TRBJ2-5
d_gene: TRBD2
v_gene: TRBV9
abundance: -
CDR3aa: CASSLGGAGETQYF
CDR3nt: TGTGCCAGCAGCCTCGGGGGGGCCGGTGAGACCCAGTACTTC

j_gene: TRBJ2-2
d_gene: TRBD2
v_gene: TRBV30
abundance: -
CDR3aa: CAWRRLAGGNTGELFF
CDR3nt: TGTGCCTGGAGGCGTCTAGCGGGGGGGAACACCGGGGAGCTGTTTTTT

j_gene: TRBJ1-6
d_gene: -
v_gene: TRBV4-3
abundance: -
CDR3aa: CASSQHREHNSPLNF
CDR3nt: TGCGCCAGCAGCCAACACAGGGAACATAATTCACCCCTCAACTTT

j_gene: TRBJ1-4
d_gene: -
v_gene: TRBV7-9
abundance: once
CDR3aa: CASSLATNEKLLF
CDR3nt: TGTGCCAGCAGCTTAGCAACTAATGAAAAACTGCTTTTT

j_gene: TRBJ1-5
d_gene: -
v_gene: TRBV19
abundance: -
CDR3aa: CASSKGKGVSNQPQHF
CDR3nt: TGTGCCAGTAGTAAGGGTAAAGGGGTGAGCAATCAGCCCCAGCATTTT

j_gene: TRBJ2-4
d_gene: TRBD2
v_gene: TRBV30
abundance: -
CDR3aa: CAWTLAGGPKNIQYF
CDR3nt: TGTGCCTGGACACTAGCGGGGGGGCCCAAAAACATTCAGTACTTC

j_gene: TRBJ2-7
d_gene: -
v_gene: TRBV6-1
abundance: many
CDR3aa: CASNLQQAYEQYF
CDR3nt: TGTGCCAGCAATCTCCAACAGGCCTACGAGCAGTACTTC

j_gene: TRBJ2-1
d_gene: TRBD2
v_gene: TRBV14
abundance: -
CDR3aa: CASSFLGLAEGEQFF
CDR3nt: TGTGCCAGCAGCTTTCTGGGACTAGCGGAGGGTGAGCAGTTCTTC

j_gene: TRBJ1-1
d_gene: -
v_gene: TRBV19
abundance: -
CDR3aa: CASSIAGGADTEAFF
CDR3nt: TGTGCCAGTAGTATTGCCGGGGGGGCGGACACTGAAGCTTTCTTT

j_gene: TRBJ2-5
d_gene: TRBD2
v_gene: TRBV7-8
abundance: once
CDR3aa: CASSLEAGPQETQYF
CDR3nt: TGTGCCAGCAGCTTAGAAGCGGGACCCCAAGAGACCCAGTACTTC

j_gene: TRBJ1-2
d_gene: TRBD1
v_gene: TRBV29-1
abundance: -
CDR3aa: CSVQRDRSFSGYTF
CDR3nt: TGCAGCGTTCAACGGGACAGGAGTTTTTCTGGCTACACCTTC

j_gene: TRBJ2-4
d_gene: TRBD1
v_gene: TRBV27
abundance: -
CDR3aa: CASSLSTQDRDLAKNIQYF
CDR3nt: TGTGCCAGCAGTTTATCAACCCAGGACAGGGACCTAGCCAAAAACATTCAGTACTTC

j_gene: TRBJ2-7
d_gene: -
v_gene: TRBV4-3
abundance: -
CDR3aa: CASSQNIQGYEQYF
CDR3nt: TGCGCCAGCAGCCAAAACATACAGGGCTACGAGCAGTACTTC

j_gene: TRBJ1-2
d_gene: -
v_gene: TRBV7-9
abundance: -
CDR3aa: CSSSPGYYGYTF
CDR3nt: TGTTCCAGCAGCCCAGGGTACTATGGCTACACCTTC

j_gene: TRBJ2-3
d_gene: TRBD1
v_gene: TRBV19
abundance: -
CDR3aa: CASSPGQLGTDTQYF
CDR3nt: TGTGCCAGTAGTCCGGGACAGCTGGGGACAGATACGCAGTATTTT

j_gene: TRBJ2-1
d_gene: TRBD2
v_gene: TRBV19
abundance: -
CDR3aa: CASSIGGGRQQFF
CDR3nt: TGTGCCAGTAGTATAGGGGGGGGACGACAGCAGTTCTTC

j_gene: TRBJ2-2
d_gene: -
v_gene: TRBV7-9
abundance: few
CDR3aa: CASSPRDSDGELFF
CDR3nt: TGTGCCAGCAGCCCTAGGGATAGCGACGGGGAGCTGTTTTTT

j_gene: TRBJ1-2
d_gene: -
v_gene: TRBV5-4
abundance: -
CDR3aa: CASSVDGEYGYTF
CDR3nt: TGTGCCAGCAGCGTGGACGGGGAGTATGGCTACACCTTC

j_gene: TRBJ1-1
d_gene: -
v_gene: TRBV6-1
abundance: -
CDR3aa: CASSERQGSAEAFF
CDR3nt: TGTGCCAGCAGTGAAAGGCAGGGGTCCGCTGAAGCTTTCTTT

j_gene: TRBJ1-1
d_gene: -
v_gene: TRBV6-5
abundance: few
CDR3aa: CASSYSRGGTEAFF
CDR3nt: TGTGCCAGCAGTTACTCGAGGGGGGGCACTGAAGCTTTCTTT

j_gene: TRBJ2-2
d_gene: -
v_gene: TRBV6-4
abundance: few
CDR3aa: CASSVDRLAGELFF
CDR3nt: TGTGCCAGCAGTGTCGACAGGTTGGCCGGGGAGCTGTTTTTT

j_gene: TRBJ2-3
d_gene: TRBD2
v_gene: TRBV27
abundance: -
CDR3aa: CASRATSGASFGTDTQYF
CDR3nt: TGTGCCAGCAGGGCTACTAGCGGGGCCTCGTTTGGCACAGATACGCAGTATTTT

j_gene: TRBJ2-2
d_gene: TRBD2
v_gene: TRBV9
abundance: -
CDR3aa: CASSPGGGPNTGELFF
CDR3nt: TGTGCCAGCAGCCCGGGCGGGGGGCCCAACACCGGGGAGCTGTTTTTT

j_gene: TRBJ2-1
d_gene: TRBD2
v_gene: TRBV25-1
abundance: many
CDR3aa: CASSGGAYNEQFF
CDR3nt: TGTGCCAGCAGCGGGGGGGCCTACAATGAGCAGTTCTTC

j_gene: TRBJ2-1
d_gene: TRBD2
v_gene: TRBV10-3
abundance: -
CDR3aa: CAISEASGGADEQFF
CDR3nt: TGTGCCATCAGTGAGGCTAGCGGGGGGGCCGATGAGCAGTTCTTC